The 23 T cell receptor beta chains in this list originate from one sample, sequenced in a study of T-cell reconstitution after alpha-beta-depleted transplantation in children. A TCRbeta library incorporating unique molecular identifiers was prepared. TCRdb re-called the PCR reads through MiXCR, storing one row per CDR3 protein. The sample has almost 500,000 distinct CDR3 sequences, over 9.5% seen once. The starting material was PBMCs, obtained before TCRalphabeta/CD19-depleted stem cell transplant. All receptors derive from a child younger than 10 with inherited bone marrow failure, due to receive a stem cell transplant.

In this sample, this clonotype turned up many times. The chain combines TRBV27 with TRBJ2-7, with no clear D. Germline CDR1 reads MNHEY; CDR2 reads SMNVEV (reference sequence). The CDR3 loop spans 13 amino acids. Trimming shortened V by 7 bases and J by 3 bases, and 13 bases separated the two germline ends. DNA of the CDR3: TGTGCCAGCAAAGAGGCAGAGAACTACGAGCAGTACTTC. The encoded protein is CASKEAENYEQYF.

CDR3 in amino acids: CSARATRAPYNEQFF. The DNA for the CDR3 is TGCAGTGCTAGAGCCACCAGAGCCCCTTACAATGAGCAGTTCTTC. The J gene is TRBJ2-1, the V gene TRBV20-1; no clear D. This CDR3 region has 15 residues. V dropped 1 base and J dropped 4 bases, with 14 bases sitting between them. The germline V gene encodes CDR1 DFQATT and CDR2 SNEGSKA (reference sequence).

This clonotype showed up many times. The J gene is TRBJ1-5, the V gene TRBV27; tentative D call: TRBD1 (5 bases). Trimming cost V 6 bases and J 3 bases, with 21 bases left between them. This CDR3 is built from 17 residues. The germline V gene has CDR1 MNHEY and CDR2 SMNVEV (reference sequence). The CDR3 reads CASSKFTVLGVNQPQHF. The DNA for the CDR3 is TGTGCCAGCAGCAAATTCACAGTGTTAGGGGTCAATCAGCCCCAGCATTTT.

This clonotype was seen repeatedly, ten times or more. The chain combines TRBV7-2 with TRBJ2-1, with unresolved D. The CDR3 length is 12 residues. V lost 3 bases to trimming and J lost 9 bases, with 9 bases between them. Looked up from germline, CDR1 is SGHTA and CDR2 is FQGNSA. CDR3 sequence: CASSFTKAEQFF. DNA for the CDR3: TGTGCCAGCAGCTTTACTAAGGCTGAGCAGTTCTTC.

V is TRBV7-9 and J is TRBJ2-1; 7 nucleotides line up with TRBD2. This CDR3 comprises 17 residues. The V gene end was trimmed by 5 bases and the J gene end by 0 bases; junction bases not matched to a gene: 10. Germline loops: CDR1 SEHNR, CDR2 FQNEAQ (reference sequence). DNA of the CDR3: TGTGCCAGCAGCCCTACACGGGAGGCGAGCTCCTACAATGAGCAGTTCTTC. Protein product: CASSPTREASSYNEQFF.

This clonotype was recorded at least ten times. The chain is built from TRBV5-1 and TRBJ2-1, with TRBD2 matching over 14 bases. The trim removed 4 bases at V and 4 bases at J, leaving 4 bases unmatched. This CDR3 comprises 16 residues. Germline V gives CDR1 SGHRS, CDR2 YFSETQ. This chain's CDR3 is CASSTGLAGGYNEQFF. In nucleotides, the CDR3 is TGCGCCAGCAGCACCGGACTAGCGGGAGGATACAATGAGCAGTTCTTC. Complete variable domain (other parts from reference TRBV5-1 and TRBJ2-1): KAGVTQTPRYLIKTRGQQVTLSCSPISGHRSVSWYQQTPGQGLQFLFEYFSETQRNKGNFPGRFSGRQFSNSRSEMNVSTLELGDSALYLCASSTGLAGGYNEQFFGPGTRLTVL.

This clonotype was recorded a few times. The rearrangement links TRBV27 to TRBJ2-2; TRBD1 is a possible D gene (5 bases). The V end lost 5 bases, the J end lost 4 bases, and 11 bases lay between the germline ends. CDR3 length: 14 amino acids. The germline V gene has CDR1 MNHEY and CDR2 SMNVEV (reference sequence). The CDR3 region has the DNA TGTGCCAGCAGTCTGCACGACAGCACCGGGGAGCTGTTTTTT. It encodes CASSLHDSTGELFF.

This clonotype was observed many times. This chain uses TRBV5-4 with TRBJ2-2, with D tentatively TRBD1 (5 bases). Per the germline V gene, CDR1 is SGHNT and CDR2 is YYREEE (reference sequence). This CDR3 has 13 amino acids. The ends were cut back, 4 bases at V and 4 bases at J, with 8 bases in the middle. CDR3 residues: CASSRQSTGELFF. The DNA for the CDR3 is TGTGCCAGCAGCCGACAGTCCACCGGGGAGCTGTTTTTT.

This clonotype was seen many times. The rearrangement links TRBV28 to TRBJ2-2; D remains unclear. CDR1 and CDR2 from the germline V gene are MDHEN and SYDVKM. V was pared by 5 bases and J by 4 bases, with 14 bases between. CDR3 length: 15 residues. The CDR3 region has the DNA TGTGCCAGCAGTCTCCCCACCACGGGCACCGGGGAGCTGTTTTTT. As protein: CASSLPTTGTGELFF.

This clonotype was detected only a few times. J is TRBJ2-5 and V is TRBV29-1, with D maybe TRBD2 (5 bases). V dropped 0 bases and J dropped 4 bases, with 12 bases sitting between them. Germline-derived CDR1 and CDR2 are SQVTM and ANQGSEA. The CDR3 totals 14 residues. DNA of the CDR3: TGCAGCGTTGAAGAAATCGGGAAGGGAGAGACCCAGTACTTC. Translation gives CSVEEIGKGETQYF.

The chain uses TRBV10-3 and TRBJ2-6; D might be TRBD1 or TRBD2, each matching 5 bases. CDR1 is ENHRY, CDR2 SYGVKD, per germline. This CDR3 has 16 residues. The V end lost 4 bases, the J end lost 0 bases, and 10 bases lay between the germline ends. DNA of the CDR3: TGTGCCATCAGTGGAGGGGTTTCCTCTGGGGCCAACGTCCTGACTTTC. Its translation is CAISGGVSSGANVLTF.

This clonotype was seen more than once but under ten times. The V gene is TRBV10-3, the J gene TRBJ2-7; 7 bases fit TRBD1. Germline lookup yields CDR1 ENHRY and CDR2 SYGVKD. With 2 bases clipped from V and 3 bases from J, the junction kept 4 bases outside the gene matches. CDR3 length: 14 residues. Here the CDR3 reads CAISEGDSDYEQYF. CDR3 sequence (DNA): TGTGCCATCAGTGAGGGGGACAGTGACTACGAGCAGTACTTC.

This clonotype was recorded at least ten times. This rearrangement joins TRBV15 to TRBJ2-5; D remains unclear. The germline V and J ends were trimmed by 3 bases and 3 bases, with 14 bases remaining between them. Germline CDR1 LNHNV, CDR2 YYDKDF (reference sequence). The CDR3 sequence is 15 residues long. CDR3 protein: CATSREIGVEETQYF. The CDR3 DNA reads TGTGCCACCAGCAGGGAAATCGGAGTGGAAGAGACCCAGTACTTC.

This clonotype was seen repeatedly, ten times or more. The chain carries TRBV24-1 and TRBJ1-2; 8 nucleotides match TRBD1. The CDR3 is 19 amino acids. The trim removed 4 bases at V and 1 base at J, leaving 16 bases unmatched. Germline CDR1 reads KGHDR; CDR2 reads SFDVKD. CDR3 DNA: TGTGCCACCAGTGAATCGGACAGGGAACCTCGGCGGATTAACTATGGCTACACCTTC. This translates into CATSESDREPRRINYGYTF.

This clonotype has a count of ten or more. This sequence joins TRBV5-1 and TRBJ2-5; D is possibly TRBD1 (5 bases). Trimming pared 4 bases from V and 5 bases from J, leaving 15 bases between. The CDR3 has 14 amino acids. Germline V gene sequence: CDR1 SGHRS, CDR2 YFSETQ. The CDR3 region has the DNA TGCGCCAGCAGCCAGCAGGGATTTGGGGAGACCCAGTACTTC. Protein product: CASSQQGFGETQYF.

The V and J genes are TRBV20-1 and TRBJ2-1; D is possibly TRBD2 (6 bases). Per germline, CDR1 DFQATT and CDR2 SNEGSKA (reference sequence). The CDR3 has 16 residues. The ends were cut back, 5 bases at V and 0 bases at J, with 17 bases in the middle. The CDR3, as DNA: TGCAGTGCTTTGGCCGGGACTTTCGACTCCTACAATGAGCAGTTCTTC. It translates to CSALAGTFDSYNEQFF.

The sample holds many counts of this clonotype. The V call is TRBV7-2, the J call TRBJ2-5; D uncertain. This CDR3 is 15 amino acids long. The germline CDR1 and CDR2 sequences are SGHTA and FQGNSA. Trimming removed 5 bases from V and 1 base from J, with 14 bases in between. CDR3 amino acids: CASSPGPYTQETQYF. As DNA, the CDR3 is TGTGCCAGCAGCCCCGGGCCCTATACCCAAGAGACCCAGTACTTC.

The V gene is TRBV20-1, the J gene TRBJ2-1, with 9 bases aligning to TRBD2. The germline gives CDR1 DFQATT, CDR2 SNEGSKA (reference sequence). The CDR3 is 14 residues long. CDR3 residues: CRHQSGTSRGKQFF. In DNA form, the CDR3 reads TGCAGACACCAATCCGGGACTAGCAGGGGAAAGCAGTTCTTC.

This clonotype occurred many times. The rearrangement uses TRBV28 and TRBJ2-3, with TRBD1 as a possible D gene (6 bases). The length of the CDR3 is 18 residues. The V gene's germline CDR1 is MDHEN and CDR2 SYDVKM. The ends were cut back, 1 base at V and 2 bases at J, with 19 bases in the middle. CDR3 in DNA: TGTGCCAGCAGTTTATTACCGGACAGCCTTCCTTACACAGATACGCAGTATTTT. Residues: CASSLLPDSLPYTDTQYF. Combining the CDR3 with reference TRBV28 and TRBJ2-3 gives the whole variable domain DVKVTQSSRYLVKRTGEKVFLECVQDMDHENMFWYRQDPGLGLRLIYFSYDVKMKEKGDIPEGYSVSREKKERFSLILESASTNQTSMYLCASSLLPDSLPYTDTQYFGPGTRLTVL.

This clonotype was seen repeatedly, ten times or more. CDR3 bases: TGTGCCAGCAGTTTAAAGTGGATGAACACTGAAGCTTTCTTT. Its translation is CASSLKWMNTEAFF. The chain couples TRBV27 to TRBJ1-1; no reliable D call. CDR1 and CDR2 from the germline V gene are MNHEY and SMNVEV (reference sequence). Trimming cost V 2 bases and J 0 bases, with 7 bases left between them. The CDR3 contains 14 residues.

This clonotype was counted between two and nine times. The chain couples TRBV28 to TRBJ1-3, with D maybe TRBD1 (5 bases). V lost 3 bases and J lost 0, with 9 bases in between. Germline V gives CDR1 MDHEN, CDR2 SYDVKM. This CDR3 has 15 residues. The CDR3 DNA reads TGTGCCAGCAGTTTTTTGGGGGACTCTGGAAACACCATATATTTT. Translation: CASSFLGDSGNTIYF.

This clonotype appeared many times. The CDR3 spells CASSLGSAQPSEKLFF. The CDR3 region has the DNA TGCGCCAGCAGCTTGGGGTCCGCACAGCCTAGCGAAAAACTGTTTTTT. The J gene is TRBJ1-4, the V gene TRBV5-1; D uncertain. The V gene lost 0 bases and the J gene lost 8 bases, with 17 bases spanning the gap. This CDR3 has 16 amino acids. Looked up from germline, CDR1 is SGHRS and CDR2 is YFSETQ. Drawing the rest from reference TRBV5-1 and TRBJ1-4, the complete variable domain is KAGVTQTPRYLIKTRGQQVTLSCSPISGHRSVSWYQQTPGQGLQFLFEYFSETQRNKGNFPGRFSGRQFSNSRSEMNVSTLELGDSALYLCASSLGSAQPSEKLFFGSGTQLSVL.

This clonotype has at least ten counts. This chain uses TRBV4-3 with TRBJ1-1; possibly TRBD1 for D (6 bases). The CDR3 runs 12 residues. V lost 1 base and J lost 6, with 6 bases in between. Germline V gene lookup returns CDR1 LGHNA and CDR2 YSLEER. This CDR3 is CASSQGTAEAFF. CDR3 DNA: TGCGCCAGCAGCCAAGGGACAGCTGAAGCTTTCTTT.